This paragraph reports one T cell receptor beta chain. The target antigen is unknown. The data derive from a study of T cell responses to AZD1222 COVID-19 vaccine. Findings of the study overall: Only a handful of AZD1222 recipients were seropositive at baseline. Regions 160-218 and 743-854 held dominance among vaccine-associated CD4 TCRs, which spanned spike. Reportedly, nearly half the spike-specific TCRs target unmutated variant regions. The study sampled repertoires only after the peak T cell response.

Some clones are missing from TCRdb's copy, which holds only in-frame ones; the method was immunoSEQ multiplex PCR. Counted here are roughly 180,000 clones, 90% occurring once; the ten biggest clones make up approximately 2.8%. CDR3 length: 16 residues. Germline-derived CDR1 and CDR2 are SGHAT and FQNNGV. V gave up 5 bases and J gave up 1 base; unmatched junction bases: 10. The gene calls are TRBV11-2 and TRBJ2-5, with 7 bases that match TRBD2. The receptor's source is an adult in good health. The source material was peripheral blood, sampled on day 0 of AZD1222 vaccination. CDR3 sequence: CASSLALRGGQETQYF. The CDR3 nucleotides read TGTGCCAGCAGCCTCGCCCTCCGCGGGGGCCAAGAGACCCAGTACTTC.